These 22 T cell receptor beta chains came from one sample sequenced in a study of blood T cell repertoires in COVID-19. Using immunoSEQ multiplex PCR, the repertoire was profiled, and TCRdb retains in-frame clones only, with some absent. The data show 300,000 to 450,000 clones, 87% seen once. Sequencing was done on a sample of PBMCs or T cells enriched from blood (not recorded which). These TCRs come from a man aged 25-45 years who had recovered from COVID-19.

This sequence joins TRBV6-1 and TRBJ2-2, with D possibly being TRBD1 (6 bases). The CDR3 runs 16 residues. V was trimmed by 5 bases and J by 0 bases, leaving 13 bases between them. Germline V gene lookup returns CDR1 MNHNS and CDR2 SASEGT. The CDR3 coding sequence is TGTGCCAGCAGTAAAGGACAGCTGGCGAACACCGGGGAGCTGTTTTTT. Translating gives CASSKGQLANTGELFF.

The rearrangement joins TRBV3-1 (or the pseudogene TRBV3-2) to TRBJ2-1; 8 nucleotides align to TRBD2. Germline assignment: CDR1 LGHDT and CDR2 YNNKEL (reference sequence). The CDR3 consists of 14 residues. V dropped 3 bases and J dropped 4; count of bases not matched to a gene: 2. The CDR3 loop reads CASSHRGGYNEQFF. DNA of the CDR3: TGTGCCAGCAGCCACCGGGGGGGATACAATGAGCAGTTCTTC.

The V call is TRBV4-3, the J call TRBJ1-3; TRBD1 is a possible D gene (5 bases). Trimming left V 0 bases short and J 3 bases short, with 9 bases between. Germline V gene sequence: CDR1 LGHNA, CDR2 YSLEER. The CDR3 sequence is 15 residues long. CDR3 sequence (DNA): TGCGCCAGCAGCCAAGATCCAGGGATTGGAAACACCATATATTTT. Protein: CASSQDPGIGNTIYF.

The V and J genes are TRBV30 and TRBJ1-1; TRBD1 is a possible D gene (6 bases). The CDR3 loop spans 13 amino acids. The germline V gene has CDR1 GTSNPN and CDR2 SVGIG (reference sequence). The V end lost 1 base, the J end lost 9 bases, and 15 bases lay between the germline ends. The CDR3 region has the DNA TGTGCCTGGAGTGGACAGGTCGCTTCTAAAGCTTTCTTT. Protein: CAWSGQVASKAFF.

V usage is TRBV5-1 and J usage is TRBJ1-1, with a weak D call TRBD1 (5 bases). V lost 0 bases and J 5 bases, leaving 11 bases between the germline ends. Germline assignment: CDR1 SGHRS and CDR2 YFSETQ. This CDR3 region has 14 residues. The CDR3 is CASSLAVGRTEAFF. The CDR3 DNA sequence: TGCGCCAGCAGCTTGGCGGTGGGGCGGACTGAAGCTTTCTTT.

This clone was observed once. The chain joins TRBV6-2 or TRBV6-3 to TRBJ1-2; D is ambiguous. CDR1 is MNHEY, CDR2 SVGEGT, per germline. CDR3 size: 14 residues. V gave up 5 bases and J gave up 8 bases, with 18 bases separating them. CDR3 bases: TGTGCCAGCAGTCCGCAGTCAAGTTTTAACGGCTACACCTTC. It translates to CASSPQSSFNGYTF.

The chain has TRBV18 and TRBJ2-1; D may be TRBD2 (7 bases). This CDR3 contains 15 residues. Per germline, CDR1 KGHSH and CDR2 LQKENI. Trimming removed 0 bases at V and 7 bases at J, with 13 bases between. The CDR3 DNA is TGTGCCAGCTCACCACCGGGGGGGCTAGGTAATGAGCAGTTCTTC. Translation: CASSPPGGLGNEQFF.

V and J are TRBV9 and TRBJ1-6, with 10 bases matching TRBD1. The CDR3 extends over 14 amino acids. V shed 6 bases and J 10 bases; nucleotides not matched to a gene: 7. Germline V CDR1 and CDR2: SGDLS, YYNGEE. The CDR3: CASTSGQGGSPLHF. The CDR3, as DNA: TGTGCCAGCACGAGTGGACAGGGGGGCTCACCCCTCCACTTT.

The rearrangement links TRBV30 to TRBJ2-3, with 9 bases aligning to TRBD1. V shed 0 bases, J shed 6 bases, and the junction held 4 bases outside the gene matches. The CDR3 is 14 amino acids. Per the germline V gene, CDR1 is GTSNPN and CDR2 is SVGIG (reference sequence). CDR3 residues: CAWSVGTGMDTQYF. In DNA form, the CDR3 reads TGTGCCTGGAGTGTGGGGACAGGGATGGATACGCAGTATTTT. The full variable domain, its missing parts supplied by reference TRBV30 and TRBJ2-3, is SQTIHQWPATLVQPVGSPLSLECTVEGTSNPNLYWYRQAAGRGLQLLFYSVGIGQISSEVPQNLSASRPQDRQFILSSKKLLLSDSGFYLCAWSVGTGMDTQYFGPGTRLTVL.

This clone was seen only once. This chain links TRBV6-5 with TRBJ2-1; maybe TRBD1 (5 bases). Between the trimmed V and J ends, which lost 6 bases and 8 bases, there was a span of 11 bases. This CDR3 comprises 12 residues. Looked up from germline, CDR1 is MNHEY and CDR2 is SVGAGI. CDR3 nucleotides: TGTGCCAGCAGCGGCAGGGAATATGAGCAGTTCTTC. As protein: CASSGREYEQFF.

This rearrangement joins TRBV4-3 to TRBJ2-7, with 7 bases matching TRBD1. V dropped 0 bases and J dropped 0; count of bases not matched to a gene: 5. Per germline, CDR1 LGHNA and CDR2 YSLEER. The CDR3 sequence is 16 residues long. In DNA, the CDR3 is TGCGCCAGCAGCCAAGACCGGGACAGCTTCTCCTACGAGCAGTACTTC. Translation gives CASSQDRDSFSYEQYF.

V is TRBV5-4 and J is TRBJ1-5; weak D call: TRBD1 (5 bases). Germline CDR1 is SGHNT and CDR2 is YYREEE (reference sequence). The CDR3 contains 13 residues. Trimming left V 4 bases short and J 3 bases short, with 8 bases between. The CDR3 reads CASSQDNNQPQHF. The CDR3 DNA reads TGTGCCAGCAGCCAGGACAACAATCAGCCCCAGCATTTT.

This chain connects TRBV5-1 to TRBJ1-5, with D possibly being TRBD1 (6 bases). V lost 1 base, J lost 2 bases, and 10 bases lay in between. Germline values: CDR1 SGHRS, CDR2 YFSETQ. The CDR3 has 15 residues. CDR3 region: CASSLYSGGNQPQHF. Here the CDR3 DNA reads TGCGCCAGCAGCTTGTACTCAGGGGGCAATCAGCCCCAGCATTTT.

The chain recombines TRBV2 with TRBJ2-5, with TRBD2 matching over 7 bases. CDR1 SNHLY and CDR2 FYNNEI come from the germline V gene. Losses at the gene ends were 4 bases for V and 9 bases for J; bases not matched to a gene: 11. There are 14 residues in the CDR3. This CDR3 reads CASSVGGGARAQYF. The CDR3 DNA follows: TGTGCCAGCAGTGTGGGGGGGGGAGCGAGGGCCCAGTACTTC.

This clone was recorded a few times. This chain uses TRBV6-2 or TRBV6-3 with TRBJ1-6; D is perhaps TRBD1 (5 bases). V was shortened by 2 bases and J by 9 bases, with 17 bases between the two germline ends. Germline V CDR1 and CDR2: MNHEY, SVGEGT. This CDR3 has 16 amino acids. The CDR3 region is CASSYTRGVVASPLHF. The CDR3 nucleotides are TGTGCCAGCAGTTACACTCGGGGGGTAGTCGCTTCACCCCTCCACTTT.

The CDR3 loop is CASSLNPPDNEQFF. The CDR3 DNA reads TGCGCCAGCAGCTTGAATCCCCCGGACAATGAGCAGTTCTTC. This rearrangement joins TRBV5-1 to TRBJ2-1, with D unresolved. Germline loops: CDR1 SGHRS, CDR2 YFSETQ. Trimming cost V 1 base and J 5 bases, with 10 bases left between them. This CDR3 region has 14 residues.

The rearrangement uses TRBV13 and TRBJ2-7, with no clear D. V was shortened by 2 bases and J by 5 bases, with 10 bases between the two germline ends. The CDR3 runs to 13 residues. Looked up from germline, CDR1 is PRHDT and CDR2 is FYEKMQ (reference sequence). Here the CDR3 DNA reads TGTGCCAGCAGCTTATCAGGTATCAACGAGCAGTACTTC. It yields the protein CASSLSGINEQYF.

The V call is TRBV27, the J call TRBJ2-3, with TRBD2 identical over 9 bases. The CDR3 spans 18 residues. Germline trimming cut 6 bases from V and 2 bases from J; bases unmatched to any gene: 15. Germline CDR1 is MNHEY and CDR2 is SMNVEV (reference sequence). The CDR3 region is CASSSYPFSGGPTDTQYF. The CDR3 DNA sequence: TGTGCCAGCAGCTCATACCCCTTTAGCGGGGGTCCCACAGATACGCAGTATTTT.

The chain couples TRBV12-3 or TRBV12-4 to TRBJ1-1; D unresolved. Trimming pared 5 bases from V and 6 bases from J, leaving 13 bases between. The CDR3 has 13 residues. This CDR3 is CASSERGWAEAFF. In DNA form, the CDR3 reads TGTGCCAGCAGTGAACGAGGGTGGGCTGAAGCTTTCTTT.

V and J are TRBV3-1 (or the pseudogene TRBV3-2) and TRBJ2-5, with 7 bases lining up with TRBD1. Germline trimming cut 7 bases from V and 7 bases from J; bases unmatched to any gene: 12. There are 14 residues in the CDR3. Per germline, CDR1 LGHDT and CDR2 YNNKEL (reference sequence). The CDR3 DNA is TGTGCCAGCAACCCGCAGGGGGTTGGGGGGACCCAGTACTTC. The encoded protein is CASNPQGVGGTQYF.

DNA of the CDR3: TGTGCCAGCAGCTTGTCAGGAAATCAGCCCCAGCATTTT. Translation gives CASSLSGNQPQHF. V usage is TRBV5-6 and J usage is TRBJ1-5; D call uncertain. CDR3 length: 13 residues. Per germline, CDR1 SGHDT and CDR2 YYEEEE. V was cut by 1 base and J by 4 bases, with 6 bases left in between.

This CDR3 reads CASSQDWDRTNEKLFF. DNA of the CDR3: TGTGCCAGCAGCCAAGATTGGGACAGAACTAATGAAAAACTGTTTTTT. J is TRBJ1-4 and V is TRBV3-1 (or the pseudogene TRBV3-2), with TRBD1 matching over 7 bases. Per germline, CDR1 LGHDT and CDR2 YNNKEL (reference sequence). This CDR3 comprises 16 residues. Trimming removed 0 bases from V and 1 base from J; junction bases left unmatched: 2.